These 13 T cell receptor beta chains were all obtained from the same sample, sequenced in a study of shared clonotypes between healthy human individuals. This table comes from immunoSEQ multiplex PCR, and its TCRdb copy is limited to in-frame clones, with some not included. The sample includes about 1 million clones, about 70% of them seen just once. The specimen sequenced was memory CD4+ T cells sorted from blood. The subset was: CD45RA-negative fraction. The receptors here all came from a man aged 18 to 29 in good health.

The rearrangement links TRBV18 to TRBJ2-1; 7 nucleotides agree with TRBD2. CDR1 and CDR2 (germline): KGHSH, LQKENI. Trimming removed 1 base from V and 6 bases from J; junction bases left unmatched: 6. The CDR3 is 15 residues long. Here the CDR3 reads CASSPQERGGNEQFF. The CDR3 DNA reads TGTGCCAGCTCACCACAGGAGCGCGGGGGCAATGAGCAGTTCTTC.

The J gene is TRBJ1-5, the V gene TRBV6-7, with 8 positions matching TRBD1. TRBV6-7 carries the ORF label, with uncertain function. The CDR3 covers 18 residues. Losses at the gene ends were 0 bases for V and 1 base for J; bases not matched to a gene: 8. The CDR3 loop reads CASSYSDRGGISNQPQHF. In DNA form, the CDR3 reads TGTGCCAGCAGTTACTCAGACAGGGGCGGCATAAGCAATCAGCCCCAGCATTTT.

The DNA for the CDR3 is TGTGCCAGCAGTTACCAGGGTAACACTGAAGCTTTCTTT. Encoded protein: CASSYQGNTEAFF. The rearrangement joins TRBV6-6 to TRBJ1-1, with D maybe TRBD1 (5 bases). Germline-derived CDR1 and CDR2 are MNHNY and SVGAGI (reference sequence). The CDR3 has 13 amino acids. Trimming removed 2 bases from V and 2 bases from J, with 6 bases in between.

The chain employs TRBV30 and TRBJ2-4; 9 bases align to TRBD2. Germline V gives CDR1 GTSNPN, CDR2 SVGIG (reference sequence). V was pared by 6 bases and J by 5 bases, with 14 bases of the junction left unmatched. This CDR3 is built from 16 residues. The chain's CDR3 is CACTKRREGRENIQYF. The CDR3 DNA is TGTGCCTGTACAAAGCGGCGGGAGGGCCGTGAAAACATTCAGTACTTC.

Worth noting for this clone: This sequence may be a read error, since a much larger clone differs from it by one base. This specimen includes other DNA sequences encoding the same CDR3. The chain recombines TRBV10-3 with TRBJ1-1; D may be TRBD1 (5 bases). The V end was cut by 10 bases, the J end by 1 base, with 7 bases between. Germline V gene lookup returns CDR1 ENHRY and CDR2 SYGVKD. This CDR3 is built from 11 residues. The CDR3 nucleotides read TGTGCCACCAGGGAGAACACTGAAGCTTTCTTT. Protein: CATRENTEAFF.

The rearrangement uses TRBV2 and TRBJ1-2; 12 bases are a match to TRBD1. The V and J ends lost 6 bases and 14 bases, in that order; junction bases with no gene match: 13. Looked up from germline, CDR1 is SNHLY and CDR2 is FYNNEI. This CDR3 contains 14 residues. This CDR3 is CASRAGTGGRTWTF. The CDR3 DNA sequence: TGTGCCAGCAGAGCTGGGACAGGGGGCCGTACTTGGACCTTC.

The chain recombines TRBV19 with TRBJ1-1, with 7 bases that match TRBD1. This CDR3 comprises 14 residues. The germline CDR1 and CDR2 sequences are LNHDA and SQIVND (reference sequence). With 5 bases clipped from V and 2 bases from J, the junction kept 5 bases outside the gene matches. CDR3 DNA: TGTGCCAGTAGTCTACAGGGGATAAACACTGAAGCTTTCTTT. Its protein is CASSLQGINTEAFF.

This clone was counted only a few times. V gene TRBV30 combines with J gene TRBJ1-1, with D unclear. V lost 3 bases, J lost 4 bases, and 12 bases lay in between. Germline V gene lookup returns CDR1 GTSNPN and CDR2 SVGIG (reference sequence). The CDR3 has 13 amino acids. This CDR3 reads CAWRVSVGTEAFF. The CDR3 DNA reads TGTGCCTGGAGAGTGTCGGTCGGCACTGAAGCTTTCTTT. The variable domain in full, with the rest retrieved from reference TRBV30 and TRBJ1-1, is SQTIHQWPATLVQPVGSPLSLECTVEGTSNPNLYWYRQAAGRGLQLLFYSVGIGQISSEVPQNLSASRPQDRQFILSSKKLLLSDSGFYLCAWRVSVGTEAFFGQGTRLTVV.

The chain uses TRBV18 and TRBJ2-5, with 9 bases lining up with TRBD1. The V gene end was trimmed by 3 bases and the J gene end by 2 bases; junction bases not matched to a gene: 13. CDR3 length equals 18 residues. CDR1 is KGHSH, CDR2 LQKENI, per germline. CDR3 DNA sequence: TGTGCCAGCTCACCGCCGGGACAGGGTGCCGGGGGTCAAGAGACCCAGTACTTC. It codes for CASSPPGQGAGGQETQYF.

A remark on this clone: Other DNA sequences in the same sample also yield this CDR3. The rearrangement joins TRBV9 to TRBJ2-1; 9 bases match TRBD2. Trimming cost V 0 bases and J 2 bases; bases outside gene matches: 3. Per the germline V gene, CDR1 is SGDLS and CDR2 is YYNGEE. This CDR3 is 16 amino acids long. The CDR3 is CASSVVAGGPYNEQFF. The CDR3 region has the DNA TGTGCCAGCAGCGTAGTGGCGGGAGGGCCCTACAATGAGCAGTTCTTC.

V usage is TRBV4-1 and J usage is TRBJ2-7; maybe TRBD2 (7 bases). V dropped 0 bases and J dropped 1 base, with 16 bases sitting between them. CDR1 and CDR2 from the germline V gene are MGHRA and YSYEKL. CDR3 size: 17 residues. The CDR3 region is CASSQDDEGGNSYEQYF. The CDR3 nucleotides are TGCGCCAGCAGCCAAGATGACGAGGGGGGGAATTCCTACGAGCAGTACTTC.

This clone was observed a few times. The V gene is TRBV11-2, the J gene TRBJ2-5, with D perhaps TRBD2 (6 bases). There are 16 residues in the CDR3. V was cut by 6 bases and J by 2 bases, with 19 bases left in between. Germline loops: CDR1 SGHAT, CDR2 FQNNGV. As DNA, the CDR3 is TGTGCCAGCAGTCCAATGGGGGGATCCGGGCAAGAGACCCAGTACTTC. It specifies CASSPMGGSGQETQYF.

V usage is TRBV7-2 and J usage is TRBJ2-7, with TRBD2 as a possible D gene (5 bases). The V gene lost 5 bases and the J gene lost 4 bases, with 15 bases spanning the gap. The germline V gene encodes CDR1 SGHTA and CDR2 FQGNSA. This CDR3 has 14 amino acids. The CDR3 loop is CASSNLVEGYEQYF. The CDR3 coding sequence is TGTGCCAGCAGCAATCTAGTAGAGGGATACGAGCAGTACTTC.